The table lists the clone carrying this TCR beta chain with a few counts. Its antigen is as yet unknown. Germline V gene sequence: CDR1 KGHSH, CDR2 LQKENI. V shed 5 bases and J 2 bases; nucleotides not matched to a gene: 3. The length of the CDR3 is 15 residues. These data originate in a study of PD-L1 blockade in urothelial cancer. Study information: Patients commenced atezolizumab around 2014, and it was given at 1,200 mg intravenously every 3 weeks. The study, taken as a whole, reports: By 3 weeks, tumor-associated blood clones had expanded more in durable-benefit patients.

Generated by immunoSEQ multiplex PCR, the TCRdb table keeps only in-frame clones and is missing some. The sample consists of about 51,000 clones, 86% of them appearing once. Sample time point: pretreatment peripheral blood. This rearrangement joins TRBV18 to TRBJ1-5; the match to TRBD1 covers 10 bases. The sequence was obtained from a man aged 60 to 75 with urothelial cancer. The sample here was PBMCs, taken around atezolizumab (anti-PD-L1) treatment. The CDR3 here is CASSVGQGGNQPQHF. CDR3 bases: TGTGCCAGCTCAGTAGGACAGGGGGGCAATCAGCCCCAGCATTTT.